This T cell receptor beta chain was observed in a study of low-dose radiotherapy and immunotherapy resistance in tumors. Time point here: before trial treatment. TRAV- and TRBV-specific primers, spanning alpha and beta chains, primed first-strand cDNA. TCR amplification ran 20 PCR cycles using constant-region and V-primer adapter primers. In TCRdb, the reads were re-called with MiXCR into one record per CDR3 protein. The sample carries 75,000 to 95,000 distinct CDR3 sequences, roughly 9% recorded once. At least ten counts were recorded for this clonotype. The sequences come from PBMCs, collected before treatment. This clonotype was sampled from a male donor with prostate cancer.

CDR3 nucleotides: TGCGCCAGCAGCGCCCGACTAGCGGGAGCGAACAATGAGCAGTTCTTC. Protein sequence: CASSARLAGANNEQFF. V and J are TRBV4-1 and TRBJ2-1, with 12 bases lining up with TRBD2. V gave up 5 bases and J gave up 5 bases; unmatched junction bases: 7. The CDR3 is made up of 16 amino acids. Germline values: CDR1 MGHRA, CDR2 YSYEKL.